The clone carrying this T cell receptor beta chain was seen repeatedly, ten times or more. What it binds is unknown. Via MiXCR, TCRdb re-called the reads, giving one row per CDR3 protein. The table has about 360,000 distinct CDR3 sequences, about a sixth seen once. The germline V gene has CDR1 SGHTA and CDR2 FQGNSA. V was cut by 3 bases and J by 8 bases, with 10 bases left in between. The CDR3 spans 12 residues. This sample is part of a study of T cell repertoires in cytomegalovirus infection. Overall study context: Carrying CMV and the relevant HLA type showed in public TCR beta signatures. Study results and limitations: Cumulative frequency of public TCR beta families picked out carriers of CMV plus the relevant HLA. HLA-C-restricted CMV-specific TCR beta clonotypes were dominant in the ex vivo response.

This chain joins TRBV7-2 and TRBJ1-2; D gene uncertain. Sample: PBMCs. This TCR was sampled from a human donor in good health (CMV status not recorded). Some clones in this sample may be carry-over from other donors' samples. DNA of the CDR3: TGTGCCAGCAGCTTCGGGTTTGGAGGCTACACCTTC. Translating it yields CASSFGFGGYTF.